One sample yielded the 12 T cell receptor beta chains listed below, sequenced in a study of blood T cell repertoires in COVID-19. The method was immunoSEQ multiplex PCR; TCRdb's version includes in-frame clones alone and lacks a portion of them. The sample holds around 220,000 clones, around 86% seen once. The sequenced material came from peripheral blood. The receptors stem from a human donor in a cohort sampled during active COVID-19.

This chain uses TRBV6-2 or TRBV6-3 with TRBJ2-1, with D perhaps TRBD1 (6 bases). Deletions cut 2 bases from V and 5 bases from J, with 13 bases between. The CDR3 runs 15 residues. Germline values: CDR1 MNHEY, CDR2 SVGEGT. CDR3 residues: CASSYLRDTDNEQFF. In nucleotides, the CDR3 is TGTGCCAGCAGTTACCTCCGGGACACAGACAATGAGCAGTTCTTC.

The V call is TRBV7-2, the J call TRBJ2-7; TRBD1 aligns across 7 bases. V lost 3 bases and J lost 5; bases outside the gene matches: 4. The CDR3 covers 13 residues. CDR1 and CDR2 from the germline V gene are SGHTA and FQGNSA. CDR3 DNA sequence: TGTGCCAGCAGCTTCCGAGGGGGCGACGAGCAGTACTTC. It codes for CASSFRGGDEQYF.

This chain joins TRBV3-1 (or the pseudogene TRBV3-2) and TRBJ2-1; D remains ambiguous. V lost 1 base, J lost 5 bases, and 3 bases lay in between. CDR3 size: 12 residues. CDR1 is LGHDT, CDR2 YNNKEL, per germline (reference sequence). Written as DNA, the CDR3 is TGTGCCAGCAGCCAAGCTCACAATGAGCAGTTCTTC. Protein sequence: CASSQAHNEQFF.

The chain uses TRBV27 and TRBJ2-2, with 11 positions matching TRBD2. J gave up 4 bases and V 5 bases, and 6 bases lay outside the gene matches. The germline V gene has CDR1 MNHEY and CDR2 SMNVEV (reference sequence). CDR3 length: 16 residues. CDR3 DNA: TGTGCCAGCAGTATATTAGCGGGAGGGGTCACCGGGGAGCTGTTTTTT. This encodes CASSILAGGVTGELFF.

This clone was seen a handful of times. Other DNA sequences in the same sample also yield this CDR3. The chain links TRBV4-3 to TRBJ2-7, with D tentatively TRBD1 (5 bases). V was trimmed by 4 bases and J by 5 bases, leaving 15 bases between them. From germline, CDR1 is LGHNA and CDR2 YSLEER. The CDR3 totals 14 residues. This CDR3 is CASSPRQGAHEQYF. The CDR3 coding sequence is TGCGCCAGCAGCCCCCGGCAGGGTGCCCACGAGCAGTACTTC.

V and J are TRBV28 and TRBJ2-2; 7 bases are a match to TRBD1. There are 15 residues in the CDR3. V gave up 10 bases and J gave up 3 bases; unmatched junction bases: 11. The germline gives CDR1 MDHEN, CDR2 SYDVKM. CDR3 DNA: TGTGCCACCGAGACGAGACAGGGATACACCGGGGAGCTGTTTTTT. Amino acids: CATETRQGYTGELFF. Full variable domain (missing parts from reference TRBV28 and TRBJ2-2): DVKVTQSSRYLVKRTGEKVFLECVQDMDHENMFWYRQDPGLGLRLIYFSYDVKMKEKGDIPEGYSVSREKKERFSLILESASTNQTSMYLCATETRQGYTGELFFGEGSRLTVL.

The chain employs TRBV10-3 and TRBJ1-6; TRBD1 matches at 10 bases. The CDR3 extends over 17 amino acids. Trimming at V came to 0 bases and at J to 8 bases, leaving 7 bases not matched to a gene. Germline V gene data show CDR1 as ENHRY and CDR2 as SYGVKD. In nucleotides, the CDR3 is TGTGCCATCAGTGAGTCGTCGACAGGGGGCTCGGATTCACCCCTCCACTTT. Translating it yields CAISESSTGGSDSPLHF.

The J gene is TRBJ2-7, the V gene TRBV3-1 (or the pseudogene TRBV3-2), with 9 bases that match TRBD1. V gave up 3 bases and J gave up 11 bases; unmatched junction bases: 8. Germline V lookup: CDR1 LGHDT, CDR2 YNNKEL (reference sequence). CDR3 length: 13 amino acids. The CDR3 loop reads CASSHLPGQGKYF. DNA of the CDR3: TGTGCCAGCAGCCATCTTCCGGGACAGGGAAAGTACTTC.

This chain's CDR3 is CASSLGTAYTEAFF. The DNA of the CDR3 is TGTGCCAGCAGCCTCGGGACAGCCTACACTGAAGCTTTCTTT. This chain links TRBV7-2 with TRBJ1-1, with 7 bases that match TRBD1. Unmatched junction bases numbered 6, after V lost 5 bases and J lost 3 bases. From germline, CDR1 is SGHTA and CDR2 FQGNSA. This CDR3 region has 14 residues.

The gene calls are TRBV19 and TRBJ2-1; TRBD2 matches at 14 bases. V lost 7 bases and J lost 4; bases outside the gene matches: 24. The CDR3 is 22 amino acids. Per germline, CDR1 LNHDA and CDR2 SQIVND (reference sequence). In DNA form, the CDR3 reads TGTGCCAGTAAGGGGACCCGAGGGGGGCGGACTAGCGGGAGGCCCGGGTACAATGAGCAGTTCTTC. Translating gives CASKGTRGGRTSGRPGYNEQFF.

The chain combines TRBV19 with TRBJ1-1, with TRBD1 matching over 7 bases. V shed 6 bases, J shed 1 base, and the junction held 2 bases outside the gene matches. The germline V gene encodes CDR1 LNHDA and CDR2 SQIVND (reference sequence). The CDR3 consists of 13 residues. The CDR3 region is CASRRQGNTEAFF. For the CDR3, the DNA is TGTGCCAGTAGGAGACAGGGGAACACTGAAGCTTTCTTT.

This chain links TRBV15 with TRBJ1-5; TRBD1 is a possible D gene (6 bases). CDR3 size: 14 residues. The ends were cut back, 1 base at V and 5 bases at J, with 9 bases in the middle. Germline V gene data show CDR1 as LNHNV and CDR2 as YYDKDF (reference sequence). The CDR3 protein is CATSRGQGHQPQHF. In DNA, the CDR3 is TGTGCCACCAGCAGAGGCCAGGGGCATCAGCCCCAGCATTTT.